This is a list of T cell receptor beta chains from one sample in a study of T-cell memory formation after mild COVID-19. TCRdb reprocessed the 5' RACE reads via MiXCR and lists one record per CDR3 protein. The data show roughly 350,000 distinct CDR3 sequences, around 28% seen once. Sequencing used PBMCs or a T cell subset sorted from them (not recorded which). The receptors shown here come from an adult woman who had mild COVID-19 (a few samples of this study predate the infection). Cell type and time point are not known. CDR3s include the opening cysteine and the closing phenylalanine or tryptophan. The D gene is left open where the match is weak. Some rows have no size entry. The others give once, few or many, or a class for an expanded clone.

TRBJ1-4 TRBD1 TRBV2 . TGTGCCAGCCGACAGGGTATTAATGAAAAACTGTTTTTT CASRQGINEKLFF
TRBJ2-6 . TRBV6-1 . TGTGCCAGCATGTTGACACTAACCAACTCTGGGGCCAACGTCCTGACTTTC CASMLTLTNSGANVLTF
TRBJ1-2 . TRBV12-3/TRBV12-4 . TGTGCCAGCTCGGGTGACACGGGAGTTCCTAACTATGGCTACACCTTC CASSGDTGVPNYGYTF
TRBJ1-3 . TRBV11-2 . TGTGCCAGCAGCTTAGAAGCCTCTGGAAACACCATATATTTT CASSLEASGNTIYF
TRBJ1-5 . TRBV2 few TGTGCCAGCAAGGAGGGGCAGAGCAATCAGCCCCAGCATTTT CASKEGQSNQPQHF
TRBJ2-1 TRBD2 TRBV20-1 . TGCAGTGCTCCGAATGACCTAGCGGAGAAGGCCTACAATGAGCAGTTCTTC CSAPNDLAEKAYNEQFF
TRBJ2-1 . TRBV4-3 once TGCGCCAGCAGCCAAGCGGCGCCTAGCTTTAACAATGAGCAGTTCTTC CASSQAAPSFNNEQFF
TRBJ2-7 . TRBV12-2 . TGTGCAAGTCGCTTAGCGCCTGCACCCGGACTAGCGGCTTCCTACGAGCAGTACTTC CASRLAPAPGLAASYEQYF
TRBJ1-1 TRBD1 TRBV6-5 . TGTGCCAGCAGTTACTCTTGGACAGGACAAACTGAAGCTTTCTTT CASSYSWTGQTEAFF
TRBJ2-7 . TRBV11-2 many TGTGCCAGCAGCCCTCCGGGACGGTTTCGGAAGGAGCAGTACTTC CASSPPGRFRKEQYF